A single sample gave rise to the 20 T cell receptor beta chains below, sequenced in a study of beta chain features in type 1 diabetes. The isolated RNA, all of it, was reverse transcribed, so expressed TCRB transcripts were what got sequenced. Produced via immunoSEQ multiplex PCR; TCRdb's table is partial and in-frame only. The sample holds 300,000 to 400,000 clones; under 8.5% are singletons and the top ten take approximately 0.44%. Sequences were obtained from central memory CD4+ T cells from blood. The receptors were gathered from a woman under 30 in good health.

The table lists this clone with a few counts. The V call is TRBV5-4, the J call TRBJ2-1, with D perhaps TRBD2 (6 bases). Trimming removed 0 bases from V and 0 bases from J, with 13 bases in between. The CDR3 consists of 17 residues. Germline V gene lookup returns CDR1 SGHNT and CDR2 YYREEE (reference sequence). The CDR3 DNA reads as TGTGCCAGCAGCTTGGAATTGCGGGGCAGCTCCTACAATGAGCAGTTCTTC. This encodes CASSLELRGSSYNEQFF.

The count of this clone is one. This chain uses TRBV9 with TRBJ2-1; tentative D call: TRBD1 (6 bases). The CDR3 sequence is 16 residues long. Per the germline V gene, CDR1 is SGDLS and CDR2 is YYNGEE. Trimming cost V 2 bases and J 4 bases, with 16 bases left between them. The chain's CDR3 is CASSVALQGGYNEQFF. DNA of the CDR3: TGTGCCAGCAGCGTCGCCCTTCAAGGGGGTTACAATGAGCAGTTCTTC.

V and J are TRBV5-4 and TRBJ2-5; D remains ambiguous. V lost 1 base, J lost 4 bases, and 8 bases lay in between. From germline, CDR1 is SGHNT and CDR2 YYREEE (reference sequence). The CDR3 loop spans 13 amino acids. DNA of the CDR3: TGTGCCAGCAGCTTGCTGGTAACAGAGACCCAGTACTTC. Its translation: CASSLLVTETQYF.

This clone showed up just a few times. The chain recombines TRBV27 with TRBJ1-2; 9 bases match TRBD1. J was trimmed by 1 base and V by 0 bases; bases with no gene match: 3. In germline, CDR1 is MNHEY, CDR2 SMNVEV (reference sequence). The CDR3 has 16 amino acids. CDR3 region: CASSLSSDRGNYGYTF. DNA of the CDR3: TGTGCCAGCAGTTTATCATCGGACAGGGGTAACTATGGCTACACCTTC.

This clone has just a few counts. A read error may produce the germline difference seen at one junction end. The chain joins TRBV28 to TRBJ2-5; 7 bases are a match to TRBD2. Germline values: CDR1 MDHEN, CDR2 SYDVKM. The CDR3 runs 16 residues. The CDR3 sequence is CASSLFPSGSQGTQYF. The CDR3 region has the DNA TGTGCCAGCAGTTTATTCCCTAGCGGCTCCCAAGGGACCCAGTACTTC.

A few counts support this clone. This chain links TRBV12-1 with TRBJ2-7; the DNA was not compared with TRBD1, the D call given in the table. TRBV12-1 constitutes a pseudogene. The CDR3 has 13 amino acids. The CDR3 DNA reads as TGTGCCAGCCTCGGGCAGGGTTCTTGCGAGCAGTACTTC. Translated, it gives CASLGQGSCEQYF.

At least ten counts were recorded for this clone. The CDR3 DNA sequence: TGTGCCAGCAGCGATGGACAGGGATGGGAGACCCAGTACTTC. It specifies CASSDGQGWETQYF. This rearrangement joins TRBV7-9 to TRBJ2-5; TRBD1 matches 8 bases. Germline CDR1 is SEHNR and CDR2 is FQNEAQ (reference sequence). Germline trimming cut 5 bases from V and 5 bases from J; bases unmatched to any gene: 7. The CDR3 is made up of 14 amino acids.

The table lists this clone with a few counts. The chain employs TRBV5-4 and TRBJ2-5, with D possibly TRBD2 on 5 matching bases. The V and J ends lost 10 bases and 0 bases respectively, with 10 bases between them. There are 12 residues in the CDR3. Germline-derived CDR1 and CDR2 are SGHNT and YYREEE (reference sequence). This CDR3 reads CAEGGDQETQYF. The DNA of the CDR3 is TGTGCCGAGGGTGGAGACCAAGAGACCCAGTACTTC.

In regard to this clone: Other DNA sequences in this sample translate to the same CDR3. The chain uses TRBV20-1 and TRBJ1-1; D ambiguous. The CDR3 extends over 11 amino acids. Germline V gene lookup returns CDR1 DFQATT and CDR2 SNEGSKA (reference sequence). V lost 0 bases and J lost 4, with 3 bases in between. CDR3 nucleotide sequence: TGCAGTGCTAGAGAAAGCACTGAAGCTTTCTTT. This encodes CSARESTEAFF.

This clone was seen many times. The chain combines TRBV28 with TRBJ1-5, with TRBD1 matching over 11 bases. CDR3 length equals 16 residues. Germline V CDR1 and CDR2: MDHEN, SYDVKM. V was clipped by 3 bases and J by 5 bases; unmatched bases: 6. The CDR3 reads CASSLVKGQGDQPQHF. CDR3 coding DNA: TGTGCCAGCAGTTTGGTGAAGGGACAGGGGGATCAGCCCCAGCATTTT.

CDR3 nucleotides: TGTGCCAGCAGCGTAGATGGCAGCCCCAGGGCACCCCTCCACTTT. Its protein product is CASSVDGSPRAPLHF. The J gene is TRBJ1-6, the V gene TRBV9, with D possibly TRBD1 on 5 matching bases. CDR3 length: 15 amino acids. V lost 0 bases and J lost 11, with 15 bases in between. From germline, CDR1 is SGDLS and CDR2 YYNGEE.

CDR3 nucleotides: TGTGCCAGCAGCCCAACCGGGACGCCGCATTACTTC. As protein: CASSPTGTPHYF. The V call is TRBV11-2, the J call TRBJ2-7; either TRBD1 or TRBD2 may supply D (5 bases each). Germline CDR1 reads SGHAT; CDR2 reads FQNNGV. V was shortened by 5 bases and J by 13 bases, with 18 bases between the two germline ends. This CDR3 region has 12 residues.

Regarding this clone: This may come from a read error, since a much larger clone is one base off. V gene TRBV5-1 combines with J gene TRBJ2-5; 7 nucleotides match TRBD1. Looked up from germline, CDR1 is SGHRS and CDR2 is YFSETQ. CDR3 length equals 13 residues. The V segment lost 4 bases and the J segment 3 bases; nucleotides outside the gene matches: 3. As DNA, the CDR3 is TGCGCCAGCAGCCGAGACAGGGAAGAGACCCAGTACTTC. This gives the protein CASSRDREETQYF. Complete variable domain (other parts from reference TRBV5-1 and TRBJ2-5): KAGVTQTPRYLIKTRGQQVTLSCSPISGHRSVSWYQQTPGQGLQFLFEYFSETQRNKGNFPGRFSGRQFSNSRSEMNVSTLELGDSALYLCASSRDREETQYFGPGTRLLVL.

This clone was recorded a few times. This chain joins TRBV23-1 and TRBJ2-2; D is ambiguous. TRBV23-1 is an ORF, with its function uncertain. V shed 0 bases and J shed 6 bases, with 5 bases lying between them. This CDR3 has 13 residues. The CDR3 sequence: CASSQSFPGELFF. CDR3 nucleotides: TGCGCCAGCAGTCAATCGTTCCCCGGGGAGCTGTTTTTT.

This clone was observed a handful of times. This chain links TRBV5-8 with TRBJ2-1, with 13 bases lining up with TRBD2. The CDR3 has 15 amino acids. Germline trimming cut 4 bases from V and 10 bases from J; bases unmatched to any gene: 8. Germline CDR1 reads SGHTS; CDR2 reads YDEGEE. For the CDR3, the DNA is TGTGCCAGCAGCCGAGGACTAGCGGGAGTCGGGGAGCAGTTCTTC. It is translated as CASSRGLAGVGEQFF.

The chain joins TRBV5-4 to TRBJ2-5; D is perhaps TRBD1 (5 bases). V lost 0 bases, J lost 2 bases, and 11 bases lay in between. The CDR3 consists of 15 residues. The germline gives CDR1 SGHNT, CDR2 YYREEE (reference sequence). The CDR3 is CASSLVGQGQETQYF. Here the CDR3 DNA reads TGTGCCAGCAGCTTGGTGGGGCAGGGACAAGAGACCCAGTACTTC.

This chain joins TRBV7-8 and TRBJ2-1, with D unresolved. Germline V gene lookup returns CDR1 SGHVS and CDR2 FQNEAQ. Trimming cost V 4 bases and J 8 bases, with 6 bases left between them. The CDR3 extends over 11 amino acids. CDR3 loop: CASSSSDEQFF. The CDR3 nucleotides read TGTGCCAGCAGCTCCTCGGATGAGCAGTTCTTC.

This clone has a handful of counts. The V gene is TRBV9, the J gene TRBJ1-5, with D maybe TRBD1 (6 bases). Trimming removed 2 bases at V and 2 bases at J, with 11 bases between. CDR3 length: 15 amino acids. From germline, CDR1 is SGDLS and CDR2 YYNGEE. CDR3 protein: CASSVSAGGNQPQHF. CDR3 DNA: TGTGCCAGCAGCGTCTCAGCAGGGGGCAATCAGCCCCAGCATTTT.

This clone was seen many times. V usage is TRBV27 and J usage is TRBJ2-2; D unclear. The CDR3 runs 13 residues. In germline, CDR1 is MNHEY, CDR2 SMNVEV (reference sequence). The V end was cut by 2 bases, the J end by 7 bases, with 8 bases between. CDR3 in DNA: TGTGCCAGCAGTTTACAGAGACACGGGGAGCTGTTTTTT. This gives the protein CASSLQRHGELFF.

The chain joins TRBV2 to TRBJ2-1; 8 positions agree with TRBD1. Germline CDR1 and CDR2: SNHLY and FYNNEI. The trim removed 6 bases at V and 8 bases at J, leaving 9 bases unmatched. The CDR3 runs to 14 residues. CDR3 DNA sequence: TGTGCCAGCAGCCCTCTGACAGGGGAGGATGAGCAGTTCTTC. Its translation: CASSPLTGEDEQFF.